This T cell receptor (beta chain) is drawn from a study of blood T cell repertoires in COVID-19. At the level of the study: T cells, B-cell-depleted T cells, or PBMCs supplied cDNA or gDNA.

In the authors' methods: Counts of nucleated cells, estimated from reference gene primer amplification, were obtained. Generated by immunoSEQ multiplex PCR, the TCRdb table keeps only in-frame clones and is missing some. Clonal size and the V and J genes are those of that table, whereas D and trimming came from the DNA. The table lists about 170,000 clones, roughly 85% of them singletons. The CDR3 covers 16 residues. Unmatched junction bases numbered 6, after V lost 2 bases and J lost 1 base. CDR1 and CDR2 from the germline V gene are SGHRS and YFSETQ. The study recruited people aged roughly 18 to 95 years across about two dozen US areas.

Sequencing was done on a sample of PBMCs or T cells enriched from blood (not recorded which). This chain links TRBV5-1 with TRBJ1-1, with 9 bases identical to TRBD1. This TCR derives from a woman in her sixties or seventies in a cohort exposed to, infected with or recovered from COVID-19 (not recorded which). The CDR3 loop is CASSLTGGAWNTEAFF. The CDR3 nucleotides are TGCGCCAGCAGCTTAACAGGGGGCGCATGGAACACTGAAGCTTTCTTT.